The next 2 T cell receptor beta chains were all read from a single sample in a study of OX40 agonist ivuxolimab in advanced cancers. Sequencing was performed with immunoSEQ multiplex PCR; in TCRdb, only in-frame clones are kept and a portion is missing. This sample has tens of thousands of clones; roughly 87% occur once, and the top ten carry under 1.5%. The sequencing used CD4+ or CD8+ T cells sorted from blood, collected in a trial of the OX40 agonist ivuxolimab. The receptor set was obtained from an adult with an advanced solid tumor such as melanoma, head and neck, liver or kidney cancer.

This chain links TRBV19 with TRBJ2-6, with TRBD1 identical over 9 bases. Trimming took 7 bases from V and 2 from J; bases not matched to a gene: 3. The CDR3 spans 15 residues. Per germline, CDR1 LNHDA and CDR2 SQIVND (reference sequence). The DNA of the CDR3 is TGTGCCAGTATAGGGACAGGGACTGGGGCCAACGTCCTGACTTTC. This translates into CASIGTGTGANVLTF.

In this sample, this clone turned up once. V gene TRBV10-3 combines with J gene TRBJ1-2; D unclear. Deletions cut 10 bases from V and 0 bases from J, with 9 bases between. The CDR3 sequence is 12 residues long. Germline V gene lookup returns CDR1 ENHRY and CDR2 SYGVKD. Written as DNA, the CDR3 is TGTGCCAATCGGGGATCTAACTATGGCTACACCTTC. Amino acid sequence: CANRGSNYGYTF.